The 21 T cell receptor beta chains below were found in one sample sequenced in a study of T cells after yellow fever vaccination. One entry per CDR3 protein results from TCRdb running MiXCR on the 5' RACE reads. The sample yields hundreds of thousands of distinct CDR3 sequences, around an eighth seen once. The sample consisted of PBMCs, taken on the day of the yellow fever booster vaccination. The receptors were sampled from a man aged 30 to 45 who received the YFV17D yellow fever vaccine.

This chain links TRBV7-9 with TRBJ1-2; D is undetermined. CDR1 is SEHNR, CDR2 FQNEAQ, per germline (reference sequence). V dropped 7 bases and J dropped 4 bases, with 16 bases sitting between them. The CDR3 spans 14 residues. CDR3 DNA sequence: TGTGCCAGCACCCCCGGGGAGACCTCCTATGGCTACACCTTC. Protein: CASTPGETSYGYTF.

The CDR3 loop reads CAISELQGGTDTQYF. Here the CDR3 DNA reads TGTGCCATCAGTGAGCTACAGGGGGGCACAGATACGCAGTATTTT. The chain employs TRBV10-3 and TRBJ2-3; TRBD1 matches 8 bases. Unmatched junction bases numbered 2, after V lost 2 bases and J lost 1 base. Germline V lookup: CDR1 ENHRY, CDR2 SYGVKD. This CDR3 is built from 15 residues.

This clonotype was found a few times. The chain couples TRBV9 to TRBJ2-1; D unresolved. Germline CDR1 is SGDLS and CDR2 is YYNGEE. CDR3 length: 13 amino acids. Trimming left V 1 base short and J 9 bases short, with 11 bases between. CDR3 in DNA: TGTGCCAGCAGCGTAAGCTCCGTGACTGAGCAGTTCTTC. Encoded protein: CASSVSSVTEQFF.

This sequence joins TRBV10-3 and TRBJ1-2, with D perhaps TRBD1 (6 bases). This CDR3 is built from 18 residues. V was shortened by 3 bases and J by 1 base, with 21 bases between the two germline ends. The germline V gene encodes CDR1 ENHRY and CDR2 SYGVKD. The CDR3 reads CAISDRQGTKDFNYGYTF. The CDR3 region has the DNA TGTGCCATCAGTGATAGGCAGGGGACTAAGGATTTTAACTATGGCTACACCTTC.

In this sample, this clonotype turned up a few times. The chain links TRBV2 to TRBJ2-1; 10 bases align to TRBD1. J gave up 0 bases and V 6 bases, and 14 bases lay outside the gene matches. This CDR3 spans 19 amino acids. Germline CDR1 SNHLY, CDR2 FYNNEI. The CDR3: CASRGPGQGLATSYNEQFF. The CDR3 bases are TGTGCCAGCAGGGGTCCGGGACAGGGGTTAGCGACCTCCTACAATGAGCAGTTCTTC.

This clonotype occurred a few times. The rearrangement uses TRBV6-1 and TRBJ1-5; no reliable D call. V dropped 6 bases and J dropped 11 bases, with 20 bases sitting between them. The CDR3 extends over 14 amino acids. Germline values: CDR1 MNHNS, CDR2 SASEGT. CDR3: CASRMTGDDRTQHF. The CDR3 DNA reads TGTGCCAGCAGAATGACGGGAGACGATCGAACCCAGCATTTT.

The rearrangement links TRBV11-1 to TRBJ2-7, with 8 bases identical to TRBD1. With V trimmed by 5 bases and J by 9 bases, 15 bases remained unmatched. The CDR3 has 15 residues. Germline CDR1 reads SGHAT; CDR2 reads FQDESV (reference sequence). In DNA, the CDR3 is TGTGCCAGCAGCCCAGCCGGGACAGGAAACTTCGGGCAGTACTTC. It codes for CASSPAGTGNFGQYF.

CDR3 DNA sequence: TGCGCCAGCAGCTCCGACGGACTGAACACCGGGGAGCTGTTTTTT. This encodes CASSSDGLNTGELFF. The V call is TRBV5-1, the J call TRBJ2-2; TRBD2 might be the D (5 bases). V dropped 3 bases and J dropped 1 base, with 10 bases sitting between them. Germline CDR1 is SGHRS and CDR2 is YFSETQ. This CDR3 has 15 amino acids. The full variable domain, with the rest looked up from reference TRBV5-1 and TRBJ2-2, is KAGVTQTPRYLIKTRGQQVTLSCSPISGHRSVSWYQQTPGQGLQFLFEYFSETQRNKGNFPGRFSGRQFSNSRSEMNVSTLELGDSALYLCASSSDGLNTGELFFGEGSRLTVL.

The rearrangement links TRBV20-1 to TRBJ2-1; 9 bases are a match to TRBD1. Looked up from germline, CDR1 is DFQATT and CDR2 is SNEGSKA (reference sequence). The CDR3 spans 14 residues. Unmatched junction bases numbered 6, after V lost 3 bases and J lost 6 bases. CDR3 bases: TGCAGTGCTAGTCCCGGGACAGGGAGCAATGAGCAGTTCTTC. Amino acid sequence: CSASPGTGSNEQFF.

In this sample, this clonotype turned up many times. The chain has TRBV7-2 and TRBJ2-3; 7 bases agree with TRBD2. J gave up 0 bases and V 3 bases, and 6 bases lay outside the gene matches. This CDR3 is built from 16 residues. Germline-derived CDR1 and CDR2 are SGHTA and FQGNSA. The CDR3: CASSLGGSSSTDTQYF. CDR3 in DNA: TGTGCCAGCAGCTTGGGGGGGTCATCCAGCACAGATACGCAGTATTTT.

The V and J genes are TRBV27 and TRBJ2-1, with 9 bases lining up with TRBD2. Per the germline V gene, CDR1 is MNHEY and CDR2 is SMNVEV (reference sequence). V gave up 7 bases and J gave up 8 bases; unmatched junction bases: 9. The CDR3 length is 14 residues. The CDR3 DNA reads TGTGCCAGCACACCCGGGACTAGCTTCGATGAGCAGTTCTTC. Amino acid sequence: CASTPGTSFDEQFF.

The table lists this clonotype with a few counts. Its ends do not fully match the called genes, so a read error is possible. The chain combines TRBV6-5 with TRBJ2-7; D uncertain. The CDR3 is 12 residues long. Germline-derived CDR1 and CDR2 are MNHEY and SVGAGI. This chain's CDR3 is CASSNSPLEQYF. CDR3 sequence (DNA): TGTGCCAGCAGTAACTCCCCCCTCGAGCAGTACTTC.

This clonotype came up a few times. The genes are TRBV5-1 and TRBJ2-1; 7 bases fit TRBD2. J lost 8 bases, V lost 1 base, and 9 bases had no gene match. CDR1 SGHRS and CDR2 YFSETQ come from the germline V gene. This CDR3 spans 15 amino acids. In DNA form, the CDR3 reads TGCGCCAGCAGCTTGTTGTGGGAGGGTCGGGATGAGCAGTTCTTC. Its protein is CASSLLWEGRDEQFF.

Only a few counts were recorded for this clonotype. The chain uses TRBV5-1 and TRBJ2-2; TRBD1 matches at 9 bases. The CDR3 totals 15 residues. V shed 3 bases, J shed 6 bases, and the junction held 6 bases outside the gene matches. CDR1 is SGHRS and CDR2 is YFSETQ in the germline V gene. The chain's CDR3 is CASSSGTGFAGELFF. The CDR3 DNA reads as TGCGCCAGCAGCTCCGGGACAGGGTTTGCCGGGGAGCTGTTTTTT.

This clonotype was recorded a few times. The rearrangement uses TRBV10-3 and TRBJ2-7; possibly TRBD2 for D (6 bases). The germline V gene has CDR1 ENHRY and CDR2 SYGVKD. The V end lost 6 bases, the J end lost 6 bases, and 9 bases lay between the germline ends. CDR3 size: 11 residues. CDR3 protein: CAIRGLREQYF. CDR3 nucleotides: TGTGCCATCAGGGGACTGCGCGAGCAGTACTTC.

The genes are TRBV6-2 or TRBV6-3 and TRBJ2-3; 10 nucleotides align to TRBD2. CDR3 length: 15 residues. With V trimmed by 7 bases and J by 4 bases, 8 bases remained unmatched. Germline CDR1 is MNHEY and CDR2 is SVGEGT. The CDR3 DNA reads TGTGCCAGCAAGAGGGATAGCGGGAGGCCAGATACGCAGTATTTT. It yields the protein CASKRDSGRPDTQYF.

This sequence joins TRBV29-1 and TRBJ2-2; 8 bases map to TRBD1. The V and J ends lost 7 bases and 3 bases, in that order; junction bases with no gene match: 7. The CDR3 contains 14 residues. The germline V gene encodes CDR1 SQVTM and CDR2 ANQGSEA. The CDR3, as DNA: TGCAGCGCCAGGACAGGGCTTGACACCGGGGAGCTGTTTTTT. This encodes CSARTGLDTGELFF.

This clonotype was seen a handful of times. This chain links TRBV7-2 with TRBJ2-1; D is uncertain. CDR1 is SGHTA and CDR2 is FQGNSA in the germline V gene. The ends were cut back, 5 bases at V and 0 bases at J, with 5 bases in the middle. The CDR3 contains 13 residues. This CDR3 reads CASSKSSYNEQFF. CDR3 sequence (DNA): TGTGCCAGCAGCAAAAGCTCCTACAATGAGCAGTTCTTC.

V gene TRBV7-9 combines with J gene TRBJ1-5; TRBD1 might be the D (6 bases). Trimming removed 5 bases at V and 2 bases at J, with 13 bases between. This CDR3 spans 15 amino acids. Germline CDR1 is SEHNR and CDR2 is FQNEAQ (reference sequence). The CDR3 reads CASSPTGSGNQPQHF. In DNA form, the CDR3 reads TGTGCCAGCAGCCCTACAGGGTCTGGCAATCAGCCCCAGCATTTT. Supplemented by reference TRBV7-9 and TRBJ1-5, the full variable domain reads DTGVSQNPRHKITKRGQNVTFRCDPISEHNRLYWYRQTLGQGPEFLTYFQNEAQLEKSRLLSDRFSAERPKGSFSTLEIQRTEQGDSAMYLCASSPTGSGNQPQHFGDGTRLSIL.

This chain joins TRBV24-1 and TRBJ2-2; 7 positions agree with TRBD2. CDR1 is KGHDR, CDR2 SFDVKD, per germline. This CDR3 has 16 amino acids. The J segment lost 0 bases and the V segment lost 4 bases, leaving 4 bases of the junction unmatched. CDR3 nucleotides: TGTGCCACCAGTGACCCGGGACTACCGAACACCGGGGAGCTGTTTTTT. This translates into CATSDPGLPNTGELFF.

The chain joins TRBV29-1 to TRBJ2-2; the D gene is possibly TRBD1 (5 bases). This CDR3 region has 14 residues. CDR1 is SQVTM and CDR2 is ANQGSEA in the germline V gene. Deletions cut 3 bases from V and 1 base from J, with 9 bases between. Here the CDR3 DNA reads TGCAGCGTTGACCCTGGACAGAACACCGGGGAGCTGTTTTTT. Translation gives CSVDPGQNTGELFF.